The 32 T cell receptor beta chains below all came from one sample that was sequenced in a study of shared clonotypes between healthy human individuals. TCRdb's copy holds only in-frame clones and misses some; the assay was immunoSEQ multiplex PCR. The data show about a million clones, around three quarters seen once. What was sequenced was memory CD4+ T cells from PBMCs. Subset reported: CD45RA-negative fraction. Receptors originate from a man younger than 35 in good health. Some clones in this sample may be carry-over from other donors' samples.

The chain is built from TRBV18 and TRBJ2-2; 9 bases match TRBD1. The CDR3 totals 15 residues. Germline trimming cut 6 bases from V and 7 bases from J; bases unmatched to any gene: 9. Germline V CDR1 and CDR2: KGHSH, LQKENI. In DNA form, the CDR3 reads TGTGCCAGCTCGCCCGGGACAGGGATTGTCGGGGAGCTGTTTTTT. Its translation: CASSPGTGIVGELFF.

The chain uses TRBV28 and TRBJ2-3, with 11 bases aligning to TRBD2. The length of the CDR3 is 16 residues. Looked up from germline, CDR1 is MDHEN and CDR2 is SYDVKM. V lost 5 bases and J lost 0; bases outside the gene matches: 4. CDR3 DNA: TGTGCCAGCAGTCCTGGGACTAGCGGCAGCACAGATACGCAGTATTTT. It is translated as CASSPGTSGSTDTQYF.

The V call is TRBV2, the J call TRBJ1-5; D gene uncertain. Germline CDR1 is SNHLY and CDR2 is FYNNEI. Between the trimmed V and J ends, which lost 7 bases and 4 bases, there was a span of 2 bases. The length of the CDR3 is 10 residues. This chain's CDR3 is CASINQPQHF. In nucleotides, the CDR3 is TGTGCCAGCATAAATCAGCCCCAGCATTTT. Looking up the rest from reference TRBV2 and TRBJ1-5 gives the full variable domain: EPEVTQTPSHQVTQMGQEVILRCVPISNHLYFYWYRQILGQKVEFLVSFYNNEISEKSEIFDDQFSVERPDGSNFTLKIRSTKLEDSAMYFCASINQPQHFGDGTRLSIL.

The J gene is TRBJ1-1, the V gene TRBV6-5; D may be TRBD1 (6 bases). Trimming pared 6 bases from V and 2 bases from J, leaving 10 bases between. CDR3 length equals 13 residues. Germline V lookup: CDR1 MNHEY, CDR2 SVGAGI. CDR3 DNA: TGTGCCAGCAGCCGGACAGCTAACACTGAAGCTTTCTTT. Its translation: CASSRTANTEAFF.

V usage is TRBV6-5 and J usage is TRBJ1-1; 7 bases are shared with TRBD1. Germline values: CDR1 MNHEY, CDR2 SVGAGI. J lost 1 base, V lost 6 bases, and 8 bases had no gene match. The CDR3 has 15 amino acids. CDR3 in DNA: TGTGCCAGCAGACTAAACAGGGGTCAGAACACTGAAGCTTTCTTT. Its translation: CASRLNRGQNTEAFF.

The gene calls are TRBV29-1 and TRBJ2-1, with 11 nucleotides matching TRBD2. CDR3 length: 17 amino acids. With V trimmed by 7 bases and J by 0 bases, 11 bases remained unmatched. CDR1 and CDR2 (germline): SQVTM, ANQGSEA. Here the CDR3 reads CSAEASGRFFSYNEQFF. The CDR3 DNA follows: TGCAGCGCTGAGGCTAGCGGGAGGTTTTTCTCCTACAATGAGCAGTTCTTC.

The chain uses TRBV9 and TRBJ2-1; 7 bases match TRBD2. The V and J ends lost 6 bases and 2 bases, in that order; junction bases with no gene match: 8. Germline V gene lookup returns CDR1 SGDLS and CDR2 YYNGEE. CDR3 length: 15 residues. The CDR3 reads CASNPRGDAYNEQFF. DNA of the CDR3: TGTGCCAGCAACCCTCGGGGGGACGCCTACAATGAGCAGTTCTTC. Full variable domain (missing parts from reference TRBV9 and TRBJ2-1): DSGVTQTPKHLITATGQRVTLRCSPRSGDLSVYWYQQSLDQGLQFLIQYYNGEERAKGNILERFSAQQFPDLHSELNLSSLELGDSALYFCASNPRGDAYNEQFFGPGTRLTVL.

The chain combines TRBV18 with TRBJ1-4; D ambiguous. CDR3 length equals 14 residues. Per germline, CDR1 KGHSH and CDR2 LQKENI. Trimming cost V 8 bases and J 2 bases, with 12 bases left between them. CDR3: CASTRAGTNEKLFF. The CDR3 DNA sequence: TGTGCCAGCACTCGGGCGGGGACTAATGAAAAACTGTTTTTT. Using reference TRBV18 and TRBJ1-4 for the parts outside the CDR3, the full variable domain is NAGVMQNPRHLVRRRGQEARLRCSPMKGHSHVYWYRQLPEEGLKFMVYLQKENIIDESGMPKERFSAEFPKEGPSILRIQQVVRGDSAAYFCASTRAGTNEKLFFGSGTQLSVL.

V is TRBV7-9 and J is TRBJ1-1; unclear D gene. The germline V gene encodes CDR1 SEHNR and CDR2 FQNEAQ (reference sequence). Trimming cost V 6 bases and J 8 bases, with 13 bases left between them. The CDR3 is 12 amino acids. CDR3 nucleotide sequence: TGTGCCAGCAGTCGGGAGTCGGGGGAAGCTTTCTTT. Its translation: CASSRESGEAFF.

This clone was seen more than once but under ten times. This chain uses TRBV20-1 with TRBJ1-2; a possible D gene is TRBD1 (5 bases). Germline CDR1 is DFQATT and CDR2 is SNEGSKA (reference sequence). The CDR3 spans 10 residues. Trimming stripped 7 bases from V and 7 bases from J, with 10 bases between. The CDR3 loop reads CSGQSVGYTF. In DNA form, the CDR3 reads TGCAGTGGACAGAGTGTTGGCTACACCTTC.

Note on this clone: This CDR3 is also generated by other DNA sequences in the sample. The V call is TRBV7-3, the J call TRBJ2-1; D not resolved. With 1 base removed from V and 6 bases from J, the gap between germline ends came to 4 bases. CDR3 length: 12 amino acids. The germline V gene has CDR1 SGHTA and CDR2 FQGTGA. For the CDR3, the DNA is TGTGCCAGCAGCTTAAAGGGCAATGAGCAGTTCTTC. Translated, it gives CASSLKGNEQFF.

This clone was recorded once. The chain couples TRBV12-1 to TRBJ2-6; the table gives TRBD2 as D, unverified against the DNA. TRBV12-1 is labeled a pseudogene. The CDR3 runs 18 residues. In nucleotides, the CDR3 is TGTGCCAGCAGCTTTGAGCGGGAGGGATCTGTTGGGGCCAACGTCCTGACTTTC. This translates into CASSFEREGSVGANVLTF.

In this sample, this clone turned up a few times. J is TRBJ2-1 and V is TRBV5-6; weak D call: TRBD2 (5 bases). This CDR3 region has 14 residues. With 2 bases removed from V and 3 bases from J, the gap between germline ends came to 9 bases. Germline CDR1 reads SGHDT; CDR2 reads YYEEEE. The CDR3 protein is CASSFRDYYNEQFF. CDR3 coding DNA: TGTGCCAGCAGCTTCCGAGACTACTACAATGAGCAGTTCTTC.

The chain carries TRBV11-2 and TRBJ2-7; D may correspond to TRBD1 or TRBD2 (5 bases each). The CDR3 is 14 residues long. Trimming shortened V by 0 bases and J by 6 bases, and 12 bases separated the two germline ends. The germline gives CDR1 SGHAT, CDR2 FQNNGV. CDR3 in DNA: TGTGCCAGCAGCTTAGAAGTAGCCGGGACCGAGCAGTACTTC. The encoded protein is CASSLEVAGTEQYF. The whole variable domain, filled in from reference TRBV11-2 and TRBJ2-7, reads EAGVAQSPRYKIIEKRQSVAFWCNPISGHATLYWYQQILGQGPKLLIQFQNNGVVDDSQLPKDRFSAERLKGVDSTLKIQPAKLEDSAVYLCASSLEVAGTEQYFGPGTRLTVT.

J is TRBJ2-6 and V is TRBV10-3, with 10 nucleotides matching TRBD2. The CDR3 totals 15 residues. Germline CDR1 is ENHRY and CDR2 is SYGVKD. With V trimmed by 6 bases and J by 2 bases, 1 base remained unmatched. The CDR3 loop is CAISLAGAGANVLTF. The CDR3 DNA reads TGTGCCATCAGCCTAGCGGGAGCTGGGGCCAACGTCCTGACTTTC.

The chain links TRBV7-9 to TRBJ2-2; D is unclear. V lost 1 base, J lost 6 bases, and 15 bases lay in between. The germline V gene encodes CDR1 SEHNR and CDR2 FQNEAQ (reference sequence). CDR3 length equals 16 residues. The CDR3 region has the DNA TGTGCCAGCAGCTTAGTGTGGACGGCGAGCGCCGGGGAGCTGTTTTTT. Its protein is CASSLVWTASAGELFF.

V and J are TRBV2 and TRBJ2-2, with a weak D call TRBD1 (6 bases). This CDR3 region has 15 residues. The V end lost 4 bases, the J end lost 3 bases, and 12 bases lay between the germline ends. Germline values: CDR1 SNHLY, CDR2 FYNNEI. Here the CDR3 DNA reads TGTGCCAGCAGTGGGGACAAATGGGACACCGGGGAGCTGTTTTTT. Its protein is CASSGDKWDTGELFF. The full variable domain, rest sourced from reference TRBV2 and TRBJ2-2, is EPEVTQTPSHQVTQMGQEVILRCVPISNHLYFYWYRQILGQKVEFLVSFYNNEISEKSEIFDDQFSVERPDGSNFTLKIRSTKLEDSAMYFCASSGDKWDTGELFFGEGSRLTVL.

About this clone: The same CDR3 arises from other DNA sequences in this sample as well. This chain joins TRBV5-1 and TRBJ2-3; no clear D gene. The CDR3 is 13 amino acids. CDR1 SGHRS and CDR2 YFSETQ come from the germline V gene. Between the trimmed V and J ends, which lost 4 bases and 0 bases, there was a span of 6 bases. CDR3 sequence reads: CASSGTSTDTQYF. The CDR3 DNA follows: TGCGCCAGCAGCGGTACTAGCACAGATACGCAGTATTTT.

CDR3 coding DNA: TGTGCCAGCAGCCCCTCGGTGATCGGGGACAATGAGCAGTTCTTC. This sequence encodes CASSPSVIGDNEQFF. The chain couples TRBV11-2 to TRBJ2-1, with D possibly TRBD2 on 5 matching bases. Trimming removed 5 bases from V and 5 bases from J, with 16 bases in between. Germline CDR1 and CDR2: SGHAT and FQNNGV. The CDR3 contains 15 residues.

Many counts were recorded for this clone. V and J are TRBV7-3 and TRBJ2-7, with D perhaps matching TRBD1 or TRBD2 (5 bases each). Germline loops: CDR1 SGHTA, CDR2 FQGTGA. CDR3 length: 15 amino acids. V was cut by 5 bases and J by 3 bases, with 17 bases left in between. This CDR3 is CASSTRGGSNYEQYF. The CDR3 DNA reads TGTGCCAGCAGCACCCGGGGCGGTTCGAACTACGAGCAGTACTTC.

The V call is TRBV28, the J call TRBJ2-1; 7 nucleotides agree with TRBD2. CDR1 MDHEN and CDR2 SYDVKM come from the germline V gene. V lost 11 bases and J lost 8; bases outside the gene matches: 12. The CDR3 is made up of 13 amino acids. The DNA of the CDR3 is TGTGCCTCTAGGGGCGGGAGCGTCGATGAGCAGTTCTTC. Its protein is CASRGGSVDEQFF.

The chain links TRBV2 to TRBJ1-1; the D is unclear. With 6 bases removed from V and 4 bases from J, the gap between germline ends came to 9 bases. Germline assignment: CDR1 SNHLY and CDR2 FYNNEI. The CDR3 totals 12 residues. CDR3: CASSWFSTEAFF. CDR3 DNA sequence: TGTGCCAGCAGCTGGTTCTCCACTGAAGCTTTCTTT.

The rearrangement uses TRBV28 and TRBJ2-2, with D possibly being TRBD2 (6 bases). The CDR3 totals 15 residues. Looked up from germline, CDR1 is MDHEN and CDR2 is SYDVKM. Here the CDR3 reads CASIGGNLNTGELFF. CDR3 DNA sequence: TGTGCTTCGATTGGGGGGAATTTGAACACCGGGGAGCTGTTTTTT.

The V call is TRBV7-2, the J call TRBJ2-3, with D hard to call. From germline, CDR1 is SGHTA and CDR2 FQGNSA. CDR3 length: 12 amino acids. Trimming left V 5 bases short and J 6 bases short, with 9 bases between. CDR3 amino acids: CASSLSWDTQYF. The CDR3 DNA reads TGTGCCAGCAGCCTCTCGTGGGATACGCAGTATTTT.

The V gene is TRBV7-6, the J gene TRBJ2-7; TRBD1 aligns across 8 bases. The V gene end was trimmed by 2 bases and the J gene end by 4 bases; junction bases not matched to a gene: 7. The CDR3 has 15 residues. Germline V gives CDR1 SGHVS, CDR2 FNYEAQ. CDR3 coding DNA: TGTGCCAGCAGCTTAATCCAGGGGGCCTTTTACGAGCAGTACTTC. Translating it yields CASSLIQGAFYEQYF.

This chain joins TRBV30 and TRBJ1-1; no definite D call. V was cut by 4 bases and J by 5 bases, with 14 bases left in between. Per germline, CDR1 GTSNPN and CDR2 SVGIG (reference sequence). This CDR3 is 13 amino acids long. The CDR3 region has the DNA TGTGCCTGGACCCTATCTCCTGGGACTGAAGCTTTCTTT. Protein sequence: CAWTLSPGTEAFF.

The CDR3 sequence: CASSQGASGSSGANVLTF. The CDR3 nucleotides are TGCGCCAGCAGCCAAGGAGCTAGCGGCAGCTCTGGGGCCAACGTCCTGACTTTC. V and J are TRBV4-1 and TRBJ2-6, with TRBD2 identical over 7 bases. The CDR3 is 18 residues long. Unmatched junction bases numbered 6, after V lost 1 base and J lost 0 bases. Germline V lookup: CDR1 MGHRA, CDR2 YSYEKL.

There are a few counts of this clone. The rearrangement uses TRBV15 and TRBJ1-1, with 7 bases fitting TRBD1. The CDR3 has 15 amino acids. The germline V gene encodes CDR1 LNHNV and CDR2 YYDKDF (reference sequence). The trim removed 4 bases at V and 1 base at J, leaving 6 bases unmatched. CDR3 sequence (DNA): TGTGCCACCAGCAAGCCAGGGGGTTGGAACACTGAAGCTTTCTTT. It is translated as CATSKPGGWNTEAFF.

This clone was picked up many times. The V gene is TRBV7-2, the J gene TRBJ1-1; D is unclear. There are 14 residues in the CDR3. Trimming pared 5 bases from V and 1 base from J, leaving 11 bases between. Germline CDR1 and CDR2: SGHTA and FQGNSA. The CDR3: CASSAQVGNTEAFF. Here the CDR3 DNA reads TGTGCCAGCAGCGCTCAGGTCGGGAACACTGAAGCTTTCTTT.

V gene TRBV27 combines with J gene TRBJ1-4, with 7 bases lining up with TRBD1. Germline lookup yields CDR1 MNHEY and CDR2 SMNVEV (reference sequence). The CDR3 length is 17 residues. The trim removed 0 bases at V and 6 bases at J, leaving 10 bases unmatched. The CDR3 bases are TGTGCCAGCAGTTTATCCCCCTACCCCCAGGGGGATGAAAAACTGTTTTTT. This encodes CASSLSPYPQGDEKLFF.

V gene TRBV4-1 combines with J gene TRBJ2-7, with 10 bases aligning to TRBD1. The V segment lost 4 bases and the J segment 2 bases; nucleotides outside the gene matches: 8. Looked up from germline, CDR1 is MGHRA and CDR2 is YSYEKL. The CDR3 covers 16 residues. This CDR3 reads CASSPLRTGGAYEQYF. The CDR3 DNA reads TGCGCCAGCAGCCCCCTAAGGACAGGGGGAGCCTACGAGCAGTACTTC.

V usage is TRBV28 and J usage is TRBJ2-7, with 11 bases lining up with TRBD2. The ends lost 5 bases at V and 11 bases at J; junction bases unmatched: 2. From germline, CDR1 is MDHEN and CDR2 SYDVKM. CDR3 length: 11 residues. The CDR3 bases are TGTGCCAGCAGTGTAGCGGGAGGGGAGTACTTC. The encoded protein is CASSVAGGEYF.